The 20 T cell receptor beta chains below were found in one sample sequenced in a study of breast tumors, draining lymph nodes, adjacent tissues. TCRdb reprocessed the multiplex PCR reads via MiXCR and lists one record per CDR3 protein. The sample records 30,000 to 40,000 distinct CDR3 sequences, roughly 63% being singletons. Source material: breast tumor tissue. The receptor set was obtained from a female donor with breast cancer. Some clones in this sample may be carry-over from other donors' samples.

The V gene is TRBV7-2, the J gene TRBJ1-6; D gene ambiguous. Germline CDR1 reads SGHTA; CDR2 reads FQGNSA. The CDR3 has 12 residues. Trimming stripped 2 bases from V and 6 bases from J, with 2 bases between. CDR3 sequence: CASSLSNSPLHF. For the CDR3, the DNA is TGTGCCAGCAGCTTAAGTAATTCACCCCTCCACTTT. The entire variable domain, with the rest obtained from reference TRBV7-2 and TRBJ1-6, is as follows: GAGVSQSPSNKVTEKGKDVELRCDPISGHTALYWYRQSLGQGLEFLIYFQGNSAPDKSGLPSDRFSAERTGGSVSTLTIQRTQQEDSAVYLCASSLSNSPLHFGNGTRLTVT.

V and J are TRBV24-1 and TRBJ2-5; the D is unclear. The CDR3 consists of 15 residues. Trimming took 3 bases from V and 1 from J, leaving 11 bases between them. CDR1 is KGHDR, CDR2 SFDVKD, per germline. Written as DNA, the CDR3 is TGTGCCACCAGTGATAAACAAGTAGGCCAAGAGACCCAGTACTTC. Protein: CATSDKQVGQETQYF.

Turning to this clonotype: Germline and junction disagree at one end, which may indicate a read error. V usage is TRBV7-9 and J usage is TRBJ1-2; 7 nucleotides match TRBD1. In germline, CDR1 is SEHNR, CDR2 FQNEAQ (reference sequence). The CDR3 runs to 15 residues. The CDR3 DNA sequence: TGTGCCAGCAGCGGACACAGGGGAGTTAACTATGGCTACCCCTTC. Its translation is CASSGHRGVNYGYPF.

The chain links TRBV5-1 to TRBJ2-3; a weak D match, TRBD1 (6 bases). The CDR3 spans 15 residues. CDR1 is SGHRS and CDR2 is YFSETQ in the germline V gene. Trimming pared 2 bases from V and 3 bases from J, leaving 13 bases between. The CDR3: CASSLAGVSTDTQYF. The DNA for the CDR3 is TGCGCCAGCAGCTTAGCAGGGGTTTCAACAGATACGCAGTATTTT.

V usage is TRBV2 and J usage is TRBJ2-2; maybe TRBD1 (5 bases). This CDR3 has 15 residues. CDR1 is SNHLY, CDR2 FYNNEI, per germline. V lost 6 bases and J lost 3, with 14 bases in between. In DNA form, the CDR3 reads TGTGCCAGCAGCTTGGTTCAGGGCGACACCGGGGAGCTGTTTTTT. Translated, it gives CASSLVQGDTGELFF.

J is TRBJ2-5 and V is TRBV29-1; 8 bases fit TRBD1. J was trimmed by 5 bases and V by 6 bases; bases with no gene match: 11. Per the germline V gene, CDR1 is SQVTM and CDR2 is ANQGSEA. This CDR3 contains 14 residues. Here the CDR3 reads CSVRRTGIGETQYF. The CDR3 nucleotides are TGCAGCGTGCGAAGGACAGGGATAGGGGAGACCCAGTACTTC. The full variable domain, with the rest looked up from reference TRBV29-1 and TRBJ2-5, is SAVISQKPSRDICQRGTSLTIQCQVDSQVTMMFWYRQQPGQSLTLIATANQGSEATYESGFVIDKFPISRPNLTFSTLTVSNMSPEDSSIYLCSVRRTGIGETQYFGPGTRLLVL.

The V gene is TRBV2, the J gene TRBJ2-7; TRBD2 is a possible D gene (5 bases). Germline V CDR1 and CDR2: SNHLY, FYNNEI. This CDR3 is built from 12 residues. V lost 6 bases and J 3 bases, leaving 9 bases between the germline ends. CDR3 sequence reads: CASREDHYEQYF. The CDR3, as DNA: TGTGCCAGCAGGGAGGACCACTACGAGCAGTACTTC.

The chain recombines TRBV19 with TRBJ1-2; the match to TRBD1 covers 11 bases. From germline, CDR1 is LNHDA and CDR2 SQIVND (reference sequence). The trim removed 9 bases at V and 4 bases at J, leaving 7 bases unmatched. The CDR3 runs to 14 residues. In DNA form, the CDR3 reads TGTGCCAGCGCTTCTGGACAGGGGGCCTATGGCTACACCTTC. This translates into CASASGQGAYGYTF. The complete variable domain, with remaining parts taken from reference TRBV19 and TRBJ1-2, reads DGGITQSPKYLFRKEGQNVTLSCEQNLNHDAMYWYRQDPGQGLRLIYYSQIVNDFQKGDIAEGYSVSREKKESFPLTVTSAQKNPTAFYLCASASGQGAYGYTFGSGTRLTVV.

On this clonotype itself: Without the conserved terminal phenylalanine or tryptophan, this CDR3 likely stems from a read error. The rearrangement links TRBV7-3 to TRBJ2-7; 9 bases match TRBD1. Unmatched junction bases numbered 5, after V lost 3 bases and J lost 5 bases. This CDR3 is built from 14 residues. The germline gives CDR1 SGHTA, CDR2 FQGTGA. The CDR3 loop is CASSFSGTGHEQYL. CDR3 sequence (DNA): TGTGCCAGCAGCTTTTCCGGGACAGGGCACGAGCAGTACCTC.

The V and J genes are TRBV7-9 and TRBJ1-6, with D hard to call. Germline loops: CDR1 SEHNR, CDR2 FQNEAQ (reference sequence). The CDR3 loop spans 14 amino acids. V was trimmed by 3 bases and J by 6 bases, leaving 9 bases between them. CDR3 region: CASSFGGRNSPLHF. For the CDR3, the DNA is TGTGCCAGCAGCTTTGGAGGGCGTAATTCACCCCTCCACTTT.

The rearrangement links TRBV2 to TRBJ1-2; possibly TRBD1 for D (6 bases). CDR1 and CDR2 (germline): SNHLY, FYNNEI. This CDR3 contains 12 residues. V lost 7 bases and J lost 3, with 9 bases in between. This CDR3 is CASTGGDYGYTF. CDR3 nucleotides: TGTGCCAGCACTGGGGGCGACTATGGCTACACCTTC.

This clonotype appeared many times. A much larger clone differs from this one at a single base, so this may be a read error. DNA for the CDR3: TGTGCCACCAGCAGAGGGACAGCTCCTAACTATGGCTGCACCTTC. Residues: CATSRGTAPNYGCTF. This rearrangement joins TRBV15 to TRBJ1-2, with D perhaps TRBD1 (6 bases). There are 15 residues in the CDR3. Germline CDR1 LNHNV, CDR2 YYDKDF (reference sequence).

For this clonotype: At one end the junction does not follow the germline gene, possibly because of a read error. The genes are TRBV7-9 and TRBJ1-2; D unclear. This CDR3 comprises 13 residues. In germline, CDR1 is SEHNR, CDR2 FQNEAQ (reference sequence). CDR3 DNA sequence: TGTGCCGGCAGCTTATGTGCTAACTATGGCTACACCTTC. Its translation is CAGSLCANYGYTF.

This clonotype came up many times. The genes are TRBV3-1 and TRBJ1-2, with D perhaps TRBD1 (6 bases). The germline gives CDR1 LGHDT, CDR2 YNNKEL (reference sequence). This CDR3 has 15 amino acids. Trimming left V 4 bases short and J 8 bases short, with 20 bases between. CDR3 DNA sequence: TGTGCCAGCAGCCCCGTCGGCAGGGGATCTGTGGGCTACACCTTC. Translation gives CASSPVGRGSVGYTF.

In its sample, this clonotype was seen many times. J is TRBJ2-1 and V is TRBV20-1, with 10 bases lining up with TRBD2. Germline CDR1 DFQATT, CDR2 SNEGSKA (reference sequence). This CDR3 is built from 16 residues. Trimming at V came to 1 base and at J to 3 bases, leaving 6 bases not matched to a gene. The DNA of the CDR3 is TGCAGTGCTAGAGTGGCTAGCGGGAGTAACTACAATGAGCAGTTCTTC. Translated, it gives CSARVASGSNYNEQFF.

This clonotype is categorized as medium-sized. The rearrangement joins TRBV2 to TRBJ2-3; the D gene could be TRBD1 or TRBD2 (5 bases each). V was cut by 3 bases and J by 1 base, with 23 bases left in between. There are 19 residues in the CDR3. Germline V CDR1 and CDR2: SNHLY, FYNNEI. The CDR3 sequence is CASSEIPVTEGSGTDTQYF. CDR3 DNA sequence: TGTGCCAGCAGTGAGATCCCCGTCACCGAGGGGTCCGGCACAGATACGCAGTATTTT. The complete variable domain, with remaining parts taken from reference TRBV2 and TRBJ2-3, reads EPEVTQTPSHQVTQMGQEVILRCVPISNHLYFYWYRQILGQKVEFLVSFYNNEISEKSEIFDDQFSVERPDGSNFTLKIRSTKLEDSAMYFCASSEIPVTEGSGTDTQYFGPGTRLTVL.

The rearrangement uses TRBV20-1 and TRBJ2-2; 8 bases line up with TRBD1. The CDR3 extends over 14 amino acids. With 5 bases clipped from V and 3 bases from J, the junction kept 5 bases outside the gene matches. Germline V gene data show CDR1 as DFQATT and CDR2 as SNEGSKA (reference sequence). The chain's CDR3 is CSAVKDRDTGELFF. The CDR3, as DNA: TGCAGTGCTGTGAAGGACAGGGACACCGGGGAGCTGTTTTTT.

This clonotype has ten or more counts. A much larger clone lies one base from this, so it may be a read error. The V gene is TRBV11-2, the J gene TRBJ2-6; D is undetermined. In germline, CDR1 is SGHAT, CDR2 FQNNGV. This CDR3 is 15 amino acids long. The CDR3 loop reads CASSFGISAANVLTF. CDR3 bases: TGTGCCAGCAGCTTTGGGATCTCTGCGGCCAACGTCCTGACTTTC. The variable domain in full, completed from reference TRBV11-2 and TRBJ2-6, reads EAGVAQSPRYKIIEKRQSVAFWCNPISGHATLYWYQQILGQGPKLLIQFQNNGVVDDSQLPKDRFSAERLKGVDSTLKIQPAKLEDSAVYLCASSFGISAANVLTFGAGSRLTVL.

By sample fraction, this clonotype is medium-sized. V usage is TRBV7-9 and J usage is TRBJ2-5; D is possibly TRBD2 (5 bases). The germline V gene encodes CDR1 SEHNR and CDR2 FQNEAQ (reference sequence). Trimming shortened V by 1 base and J by 3 bases, and 6 bases separated the two germline ends. This CDR3 comprises 13 residues. The CDR3 sequence is CASSLVREETQYF. The CDR3 region has the DNA TGTGCCAGCAGCTTAGTGAGGGAAGAGACCCAGTACTTC.

This clonotype was counted at least ten times. V gene TRBV5-5 combines with J gene TRBJ2-5, with 9 bases identical to TRBD2. The CDR3 is made up of 15 amino acids. Germline V gene lookup returns CDR1 SGHKS and CDR2 YYEKEE (reference sequence). V gave up 4 bases and J gave up 5 bases; unmatched junction bases: 9. DNA for the CDR3: TGTGCCAGCAGCCCCACCGGCGGGGGGGGGGAGACCCAGTACTTC. Residues: CASSPTGGGGETQYF.